The 7 T cell receptor beta chains below were found in one sample sequenced in a study of long-term antiretroviral therapy in people with HIV. Run at survey level, the immunoSEQ assay was version v3.0. Sequencing used immunoSEQ multiplex PCR; TCRdb keeps in-frame clones, though not all of them. Among about 23,000 clones listed, about four fifths were seen once. The sequencing used unsorted PBMCs, collected 1.5 years after starting antiretroviral therapy. All receptors derive from a man aged 25-40 years with HIV.

The chain recombines TRBV4-3 with TRBJ1-3; D remains unclear. This CDR3 has 16 residues. The V end lost 0 bases, the J end lost 4 bases, and 13 bases lay between the germline ends. Germline V gives CDR1 LGHNA, CDR2 YSLEER. CDR3 residues: CASSQERLLGGNTIYF. The DNA of the CDR3 is TGCGCCAGCAGCCAAGAACGTTTGCTAGGGGGAAACACCATATATTTT.

The V call is TRBV28, the J call TRBJ1-2; no firm D call. The CDR3 has 13 amino acids. The germline gives CDR1 MDHEN, CDR2 SYDVKM. V gave up 5 bases and J gave up 4 bases, with 11 bases separating them. The CDR3 DNA follows: TGTGCCAGCAGTCGACGAAAGACCTATGGCTACACCTTC. As protein: CASSRRKTYGYTF.

V gene TRBV5-1 combines with J gene TRBJ1-6, with D possibly being TRBD1 (6 bases). V lost 0 bases to trimming and J lost 4 bases, with 11 bases between them. Germline assignment: CDR1 SGHRS and CDR2 YFSETQ. The CDR3 length is 16 residues. CDR3 protein: CASSLEQGVYNSPLHF. The CDR3 DNA reads as TGCGCCAGCAGCTTGGAACAGGGTGTATATAATTCACCCCTCCACTTT.

This clone was counted a single time. The gene calls are TRBV11-3 and TRBJ2-7; D call uncertain. Trimming stripped 3 bases from V and 2 bases from J, with 11 bases between. The CDR3 has 14 residues. Germline V gene data show CDR1 as SGHNT and CDR2 as YENEEA. The CDR3 loop reads CASSLKEPPYEQYF. The DNA for the CDR3 is TGTGCCAGCAGCTTGAAGGAGCCTCCCTACGAGCAGTACTTC. The full variable domain, rest sourced from reference TRBV11-3 and TRBJ2-7, is EAGVVQSPRYKIIEKKQPVAFWCNPISGHNTLYWYLQNLGQGPELLIRYENEEAVDDSQLPKDRFSAERLKGVDSTLKIQPAELGDSAVYLCASSLKEPPYEQYFGPGTRLTVT.

The table lists this clone with a count of one. The chain is built from TRBV29-1 and TRBJ1-5; TRBD1 matches at 7 bases. The J segment lost 5 bases and the V segment lost 7 bases, leaving 8 bases of the junction unmatched. The V gene's germline CDR1 is SQVTM and CDR2 ANQGSEA. The CDR3 spans 13 residues. As DNA, the CDR3 is TGCAGCGCGCGGGACAGTGACGATCAGCCCCAGCATTTT. Translation: CSARDSDDQPQHF.

This clone was seen a few times. V usage is TRBV7-9 and J usage is TRBJ2-1; 12 bases are shared with TRBD2. CDR1 SEHNR and CDR2 FQNEAQ come from the germline V gene (reference sequence). CDR3 length: 17 amino acids. The V gene end was trimmed by 5 bases and the J gene end by 4 bases; junction bases not matched to a gene: 9. The DNA of the CDR3 is TGTGCCAGCAGCGGGGGGGGACTAGCGGGTATGTACAATGAGCAGTTCTTC. Translated, it gives CASSGGGLAGMYNEQFF.

The chain couples TRBV30 to TRBJ2-7, with 9 bases identical to TRBD1. The CDR3 covers 14 residues. CDR1 and CDR2 (germline): GTSNPN, SVGIG (reference sequence). The ends lost 2 bases at V and 3 bases at J; junction bases unmatched: 5. CDR3 protein: CAWSSGTGIYEQYF. The CDR3 DNA follows: TGTGCCTGGAGTTCGGGGACAGGGATCTACGAGCAGTACTTC.